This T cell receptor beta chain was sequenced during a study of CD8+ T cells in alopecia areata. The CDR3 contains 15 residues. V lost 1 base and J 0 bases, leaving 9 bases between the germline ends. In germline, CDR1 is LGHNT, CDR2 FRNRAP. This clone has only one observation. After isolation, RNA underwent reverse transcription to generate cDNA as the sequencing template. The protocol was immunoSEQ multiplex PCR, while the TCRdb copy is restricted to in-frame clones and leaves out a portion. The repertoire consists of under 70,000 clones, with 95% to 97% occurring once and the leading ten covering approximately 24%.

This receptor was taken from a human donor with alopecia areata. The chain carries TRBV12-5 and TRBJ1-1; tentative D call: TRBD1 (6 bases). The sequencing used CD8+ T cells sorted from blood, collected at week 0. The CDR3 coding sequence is TGTGCTAGTGGTTTGGCCAGGGGATTGAACACTGAAGCTTTCTTT. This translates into CASGLARGLNTEAFF.